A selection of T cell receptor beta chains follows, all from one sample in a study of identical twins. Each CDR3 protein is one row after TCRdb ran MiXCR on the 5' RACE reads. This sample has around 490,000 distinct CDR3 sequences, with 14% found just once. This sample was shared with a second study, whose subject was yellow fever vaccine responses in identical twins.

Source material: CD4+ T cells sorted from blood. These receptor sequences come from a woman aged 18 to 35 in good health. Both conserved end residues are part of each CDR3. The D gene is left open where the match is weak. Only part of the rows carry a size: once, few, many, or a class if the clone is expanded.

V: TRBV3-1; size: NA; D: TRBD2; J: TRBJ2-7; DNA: TGTGCCAGCAGCCAGCGGGGGTCCCTCTACGAGCAGTACTTC; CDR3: CASSQRGSLYEQYF
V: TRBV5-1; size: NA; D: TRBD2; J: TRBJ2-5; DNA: TGCGCCAGCAGCCCGAGCGGGGAGATTCAAGAGACCCAGTACTTC; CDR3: CASSPSGEIQETQYF
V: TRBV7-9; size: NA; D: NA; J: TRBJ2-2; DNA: TGTGCCAGCAGCCTTCCACCTGTCTCGAACACCGGGGAGCTGTTTTTT; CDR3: CASSLPPVSNTGELFF
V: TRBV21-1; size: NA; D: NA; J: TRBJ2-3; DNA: TGTGCCAGCAGGAGGGATCGGACCACCACAGATACGCAGTATTTT; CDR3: CASRRDRTTTDTQYF
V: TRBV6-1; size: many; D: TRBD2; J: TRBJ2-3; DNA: TGTGCCAGCAGTCGGGGACTAGCGGGCACAGATACGCAGTATTTT; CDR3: CASSRGLAGTDTQYF
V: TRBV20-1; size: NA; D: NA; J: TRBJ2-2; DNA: TGCAGTGCTAGAGATCGCGGAGGAATAGGGGGTAACACCGGGGAGCTGTTTTTT; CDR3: CSARDRGGIGGNTGELFF
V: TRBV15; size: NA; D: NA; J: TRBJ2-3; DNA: TGTGCCACCAGCAGAGTTCGGGACCGGATCACAGATACGCAGTATTTT; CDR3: CATSRVRDRITDTQYF
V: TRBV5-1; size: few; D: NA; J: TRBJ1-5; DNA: TGCGCCAGCAGCTCGTCACATGGTCAGCCCCAGCATTTT; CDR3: CASSSSHGQPQHF
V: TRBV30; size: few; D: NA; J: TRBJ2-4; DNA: TGTGCCTGGAGTGTAAGGGCAGACGGACCTTACTTC; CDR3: CAWSVRADGPYF
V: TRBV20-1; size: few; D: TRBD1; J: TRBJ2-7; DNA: TGCAGTGCTAGAGAGCGGGGACAGGGTGTCTACGAGCAGTACTTC; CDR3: CSARERGQGVYEQYF
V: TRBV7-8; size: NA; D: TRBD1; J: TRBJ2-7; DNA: TGTGCCAGCAGCTTAGTTGCCCGGGGACAGAGTTACGAGCAGTACTTC; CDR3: CASSLVARGQSYEQYF
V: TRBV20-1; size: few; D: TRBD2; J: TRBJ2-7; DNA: TGCAGTGCTAAAGAGATTAGCGGGAGGGCCTACGAGCAGTACTTC; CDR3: CSAKEISGRAYEQYF
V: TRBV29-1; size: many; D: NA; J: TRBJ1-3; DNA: TGCAGCGTTCTACAGGTAGCTGGAAACACCATATATTTT; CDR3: CSVLQVAGNTIYF
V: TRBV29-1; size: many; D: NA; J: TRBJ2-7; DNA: TGCAGCGTTGTCCCAGGATCCCACGAGCAGTACTTC; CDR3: CSVVPGSHEQYF
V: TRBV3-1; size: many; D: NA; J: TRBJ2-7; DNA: TGTGCCAGCAGCCAAGATCCCAGACTGACCTACGAGCAGTACTTC; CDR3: CASSQDPRLTYEQYF
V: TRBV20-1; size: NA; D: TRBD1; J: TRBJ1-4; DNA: TGCAGTGCTAGAGAAGGGACAGAATATGAAAAACTGTTTTTT; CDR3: CSAREGTEYEKLFF
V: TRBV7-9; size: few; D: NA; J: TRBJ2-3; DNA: TGTGCCAGCAGCTTAGAGCTCCGAGATACGCAGTATTTT; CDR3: CASSLELRDTQYF
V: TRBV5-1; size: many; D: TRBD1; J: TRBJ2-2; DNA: TGCGCCAGCAGTCGGGACAGGGTTTCCGGGGAGCTGTTTTTT; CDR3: CASSRDRVSGELFF
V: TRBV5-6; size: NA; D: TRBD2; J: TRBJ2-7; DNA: TGTGCCAGCAGCCCAGTCCTAGCGGCATCCTACGAGCAGTACTTC; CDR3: CASSPVLAASYEQYF
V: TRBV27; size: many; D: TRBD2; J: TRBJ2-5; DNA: TGTGCCAGCAGCGACGGACTAGCGGGAAGGCAAGAGACCCAGTACTTC; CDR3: CASSDGLAGRQETQYF
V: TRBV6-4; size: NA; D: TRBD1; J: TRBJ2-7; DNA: TGTGCCAGCAGATCTCAGGGGGCTCAATTACAGGACGAGCAGTACTTC; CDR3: CASRSQGAQLQDEQYF
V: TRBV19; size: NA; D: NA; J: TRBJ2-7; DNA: TGTGCCAGTAGTCATCAGGGGCTCGTCTACGAGCAGTACTTC; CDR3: CASSHQGLVYEQYF
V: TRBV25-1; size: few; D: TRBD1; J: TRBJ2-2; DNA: TGTGCCAGCAGTAGAAAACAGGGGGCGGCCGGGGAGCTGTTTTTT; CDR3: CASSRKQGAAGELFF
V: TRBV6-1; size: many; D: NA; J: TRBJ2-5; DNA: TGTGCCAGCAGCCGGGGGATCCAAGAGACCCAGTACTTC; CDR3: CASSRGIQETQYF
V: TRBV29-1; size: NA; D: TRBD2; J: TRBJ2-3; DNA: TGCAGCGTTGTATGGGGGGGAGATACGCAGTATTTT; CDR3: CSVVWGGDTQYF
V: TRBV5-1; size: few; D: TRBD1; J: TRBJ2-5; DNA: TGCGCCAGCAGCGGGGACAGCCCGGGAACCCAGTACTTC; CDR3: CASSGDSPGTQYF
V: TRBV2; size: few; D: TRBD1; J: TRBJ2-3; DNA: TGTGCCAGCGGCCAGGGGGGGGACAGGGCGACAGATACGCAGTATTTT; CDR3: CASGQGGDRATDTQYF
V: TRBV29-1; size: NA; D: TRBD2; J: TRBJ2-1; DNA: TGCAGCGTTGAAGGTGGGGCTAGCGGATACAATGAGCAGTTCTTC; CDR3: CSVEGGASGYNEQFF
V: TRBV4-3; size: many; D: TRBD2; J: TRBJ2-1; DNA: TGTGCCAGCAGCCAACTAGCGGGAGCCTACAATGAGCAGTTCTTC; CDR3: CASSQLAGAYNEQFF
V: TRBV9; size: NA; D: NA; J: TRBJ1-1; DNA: TGTGCCAGCAGCGTAGATGTGACAGCGAACACTGAAGCTTTCTTT; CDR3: CASSVDVTANTEAFF
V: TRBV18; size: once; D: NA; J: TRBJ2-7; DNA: TGTGCCAGCTCACCGACAGCTTCGTACTCCTACGAGCAGTACTTC; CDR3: CASSPTASYSYEQYF
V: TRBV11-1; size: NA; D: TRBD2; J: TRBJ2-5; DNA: TGTGCCAGCAGCCGATCCGGGCGGGGGGGCCCACAGACCCAGTACTTC; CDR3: CASSRSGRGGPQTQYF
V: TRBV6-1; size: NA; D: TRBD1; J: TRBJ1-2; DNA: TGTGCCAGCAGCCCCAGAGGGACAGTGGCCTATGGCTACACCTTC; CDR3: CASSPRGTVAYGYTF
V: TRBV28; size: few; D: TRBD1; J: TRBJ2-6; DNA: TGTGCCAGCAGTTTCTTCCGGGACAGGGTCCTCTCTGGGGCCAACGTCCTGACTTTC; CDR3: CASSFFRDRVLSGANVLTF
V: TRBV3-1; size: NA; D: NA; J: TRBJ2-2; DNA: TGTGCCAGCAGCCCTACTGAGAGGGAACTCACCGGGGAGCTGTTTTTT; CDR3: CASSPTERELTGELFF
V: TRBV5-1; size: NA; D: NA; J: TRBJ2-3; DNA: TGCGCCAGCAGCTTACACGGAACTAGCACAGATACGCAGTATTTT; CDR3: CASSLHGTSTDTQYF
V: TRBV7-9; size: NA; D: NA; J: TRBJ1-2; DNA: TGTGCCAGCAGCTTATCCGGATTAGGCTACACCTTC; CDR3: CASSLSGLGYTF
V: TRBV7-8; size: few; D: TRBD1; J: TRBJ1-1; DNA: TGTGCCAGCAGCTCGGGACAGCAGTCCGTGAACACTGAAGCTTTCTTT; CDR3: CASSSGQQSVNTEAFF
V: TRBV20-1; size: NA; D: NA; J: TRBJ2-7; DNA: TGCAGTGCTGAAACTGGGGACACGCCCTACGAGCAGTACTTC; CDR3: CSAETGDTPYEQYF
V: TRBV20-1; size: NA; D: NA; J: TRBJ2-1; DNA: TGCAGTGCTAGAGATGTAGGAAGACAACAAAATGAGCAGTTCTTC; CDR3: CSARDVGRQQNEQFF
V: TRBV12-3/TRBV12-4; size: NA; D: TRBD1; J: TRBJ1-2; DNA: TGTGCCAGCAGTTCCATGGGACAGAACTTCTATGGCTACACCTTC; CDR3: CASSSMGQNFYGYTF
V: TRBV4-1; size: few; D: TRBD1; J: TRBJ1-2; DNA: TGCGCCAGCAGCCATCTCCCGGGACAGGGCTATGACTACACCTTC; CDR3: CASSHLPGQGYDYTF
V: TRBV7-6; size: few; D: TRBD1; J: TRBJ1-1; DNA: TGTGCCAGCAGCTTCTGGGGACAGGGGGCTGAAGCTTTCTTT; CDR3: CASSFWGQGAEAFF
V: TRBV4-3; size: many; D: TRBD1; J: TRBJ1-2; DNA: TGCGCCAGTAGAGCCGGGACAGGGGCTGGCTACACCTTC; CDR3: CASRAGTGAGYTF
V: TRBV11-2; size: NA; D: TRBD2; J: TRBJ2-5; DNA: TGTGCCAGCAGCTCCCGGACTAGCGGGACAGAGACCCAGTACTTC; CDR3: CASSSRTSGTETQYF
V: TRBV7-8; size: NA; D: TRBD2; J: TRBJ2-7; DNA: TGTGCCAGCAGCTTAGGAGCGGGAGTGGGGGTCTACGAGCAGTACTTC; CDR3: CASSLGAGVGVYEQYF
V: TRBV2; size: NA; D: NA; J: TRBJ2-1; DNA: TGTGCCAGCAGTGAATGGGGGCTGGACAATGAGCAGTTCTTC; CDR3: CASSEWGLDNEQFF
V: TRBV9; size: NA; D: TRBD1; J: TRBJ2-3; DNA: TGTGCCAGCAGCGTAGGGGACAGGCCTCCCACGGATACGCAGTATTTT; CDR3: CASSVGDRPPTDTQYF
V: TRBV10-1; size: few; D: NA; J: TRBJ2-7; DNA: TGCGCCAGCAGGAGGGACGGTACCTACGAGCAGTACTTC; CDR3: CASRRDGTYEQYF
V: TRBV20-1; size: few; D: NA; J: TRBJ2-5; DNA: TGCAGTGCTAGAGATGGGCAGGGTATAGAGACCCAGTACTTC; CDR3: CSARDGQGIETQYF
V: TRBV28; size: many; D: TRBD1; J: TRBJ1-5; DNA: TGTGCCAGCAGGCGGACAGGTAGCAATCAGCCCCAGCATTTT; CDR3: CASRRTGSNQPQHF
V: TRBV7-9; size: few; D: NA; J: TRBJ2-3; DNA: TGTGCCAGCAGCTTAGCCCGAGCGGGTTACACAGATACGCAGTATTTT; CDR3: CASSLARAGYTDTQYF
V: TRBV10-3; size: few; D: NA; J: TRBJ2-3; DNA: TGTGCCATCGGCCAGGATAAAAGCACAGATACGCAGTATTTT; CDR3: CAIGQDKSTDTQYF
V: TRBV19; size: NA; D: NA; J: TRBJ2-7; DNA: TGTGCCAGTAGTATGTCTAGCGCCAGCCGCGAGCAGTACTTC; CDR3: CASSMSSASREQYF